The following is a T cell receptor beta chain sequence with its context. Its antigen remains unidentified. The data belong to a study of T cells in Graves' hyperthyroidism and ophthalmopathy. Trimming removed 1 base from V and 6 bases from J; junction bases left unmatched: 9. This CDR3 is 15 amino acids long. Germline CDR1 and CDR2: DFQATT and SNEGSKA (reference sequence). Amplification yielded TCR beta CDR3 regions, with RNA transcripts as the source. Carried out on the TCR CDR3, a first-round RT-PCR used the HTBI primer set. TCRdb re-derived calls from the multiplex PCR reads in MiXCR, one entry per CDR3 protein. Of some 550,000 distinct CDR3 sequences in the sample, roughly a sixth were seen once. Study-wide results and caveats: A 13 V-J model separated ophthalmopathy from stable hyperthyroidism. Most thyroid clonotypes expanded above 0.001 appeared in blood too.

Enrolled ophthalmopathy patients presented with a Clinical Activity Score of at least 3, a NOSPECS grade of at least 4, and disease duration under 3 months. The receptor's source is a woman aged 40 to 50 with Graves' ophthalmopathy. The specimen sequenced was blood. The chain carries TRBV20-1 and TRBJ2-1; 7 positions match TRBD2. Written as DNA, the CDR3 is TGCAGTGCTAGAGGCCTTGCGGGGGTTTTCAATGAGCAGTTCTTC. This translates into CSARGLAGVFNEQFF.